This T cell receptor beta chain came from a study of control samples from healthy donors and cancer patients. The germline CDR1 and CDR2 sequences are LGHDT and YNNKEL (reference sequence). The CDR3 extends over 16 amino acids. Trimming took 2 bases from V and 7 from J, leaving 15 bases between them. Some clones are missing from TCRdb's copy, which holds only in-frame ones; the method was immunoSEQ multiplex PCR. Among tens of thousands of clones listed, roughly 87% were seen once. The receptor was isolated from a female donor with melanoma. The chain is built from TRBV3-1 (or the pseudogene TRBV3-2) and TRBJ1-6; D remains ambiguous. The sequenced material came from formalin-fixed, paraffin-embedded tissue. The CDR3 coding sequence is TGTGCCAGCAGCCAATTTTCGGGATTGGTGAATTCACCCCTCCACTTT. This codes for CASSQFSGLVNSPLHF.